This T cell receptor (beta chain) was sequenced in a study of T cell changes during pregnancy in multiple sclerosis. Produced via immunoSEQ multiplex PCR; TCRdb's table is partial and in-frame only. The data show 30,000 or so clones, about nine tenths seen once. The material was CD8+ T cells from peripheral blood mononuclear cells, obtained in the second trimester of pregnancy. This TCR derives from a female donor in good health, enrolled as a control in a pregnancy study.

The CDR3 sequence: CAISESQNTEAFF. CDR3 sequence (DNA): TGTGCCATCAGTGAGTCACAGAACACTGAAGCTTTCTTT. The J gene is TRBJ1-1, the V gene TRBV10-3, with D uncertain. Germline V gene lookup returns CDR1 ENHRY and CDR2 SYGVKD. V lost 0 bases and J 1 base, leaving 3 bases between the germline ends. The CDR3 length is 13 residues.